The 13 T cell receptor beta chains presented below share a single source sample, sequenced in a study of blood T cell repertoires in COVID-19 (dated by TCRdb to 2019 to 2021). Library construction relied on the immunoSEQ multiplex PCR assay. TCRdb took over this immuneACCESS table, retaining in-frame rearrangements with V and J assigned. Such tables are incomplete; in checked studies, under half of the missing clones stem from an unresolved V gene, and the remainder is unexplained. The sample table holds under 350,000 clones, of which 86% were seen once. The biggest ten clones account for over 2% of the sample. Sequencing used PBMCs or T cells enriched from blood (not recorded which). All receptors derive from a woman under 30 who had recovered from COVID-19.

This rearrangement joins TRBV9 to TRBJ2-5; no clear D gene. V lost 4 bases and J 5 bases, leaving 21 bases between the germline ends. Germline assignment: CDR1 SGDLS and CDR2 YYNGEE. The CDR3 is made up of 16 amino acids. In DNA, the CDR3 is TGTGCCAGCAGCCCAACCTCCAGGCCCCAACCCGAGACCCAGTACTTC. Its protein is CASSPTSRPQPETQYF.

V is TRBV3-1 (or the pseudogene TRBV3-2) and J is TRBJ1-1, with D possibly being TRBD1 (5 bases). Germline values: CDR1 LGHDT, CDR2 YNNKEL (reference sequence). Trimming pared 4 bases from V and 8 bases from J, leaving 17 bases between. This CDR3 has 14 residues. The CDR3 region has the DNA TGTGCCAGCAGCCCGACAGACAGAATCGCGGAAGCTTTCTTT. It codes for CASSPTDRIAEAFF.

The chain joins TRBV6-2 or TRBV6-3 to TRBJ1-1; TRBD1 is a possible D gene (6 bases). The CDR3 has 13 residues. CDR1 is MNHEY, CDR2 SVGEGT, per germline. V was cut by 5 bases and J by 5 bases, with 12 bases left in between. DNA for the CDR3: TGTGCCAGCAGTCAGGGGCCGGTTACTGAAGCTTTCTTT. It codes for CASSQGPVTEAFF.

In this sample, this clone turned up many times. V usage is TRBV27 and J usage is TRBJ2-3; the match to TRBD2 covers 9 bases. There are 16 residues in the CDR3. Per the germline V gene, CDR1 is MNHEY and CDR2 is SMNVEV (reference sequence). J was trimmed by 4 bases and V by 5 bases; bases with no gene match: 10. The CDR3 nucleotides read TGTGCCAGCAGTCTAAGACTAGCGGAGGGGGCAGATACGCAGTATTTT. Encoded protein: CASSLRLAEGADTQYF.

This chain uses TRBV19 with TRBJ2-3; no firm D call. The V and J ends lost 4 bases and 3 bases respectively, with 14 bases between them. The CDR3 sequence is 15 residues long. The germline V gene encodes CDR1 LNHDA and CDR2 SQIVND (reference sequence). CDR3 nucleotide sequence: TGTGCCAGTAGTAGTACGACCCTCGGGACAGATACGCAGTATTTT. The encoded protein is CASSSTTLGTDTQYF.

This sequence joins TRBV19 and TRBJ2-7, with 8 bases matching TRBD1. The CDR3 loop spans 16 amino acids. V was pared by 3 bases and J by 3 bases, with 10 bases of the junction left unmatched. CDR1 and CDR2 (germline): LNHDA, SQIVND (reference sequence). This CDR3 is CASSMITGGSNYEQYF. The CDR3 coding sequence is TGTGCCAGTAGTATGATTACAGGGGGTTCAAACTACGAGCAGTACTTC.

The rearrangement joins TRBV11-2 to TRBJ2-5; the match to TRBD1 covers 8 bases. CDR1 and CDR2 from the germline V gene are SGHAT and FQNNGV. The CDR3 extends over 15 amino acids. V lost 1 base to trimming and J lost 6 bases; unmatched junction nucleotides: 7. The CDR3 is CASSLVSGGIKTQYF. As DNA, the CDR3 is TGTGCCAGCAGCTTAGTTTCAGGGGGCATAAAGACCCAGTACTTC.

The CDR3 coding sequence is TGTGCCAGCAGCTCCCCTAGCGGGAGATACAATGAGCAGTTCTTC. Translation gives CASSSPSGRYNEQFF. The chain couples TRBV7-9 to TRBJ2-1, with 10 positions matching TRBD2. The V gene's germline CDR1 is SEHNR and CDR2 FQNEAQ (reference sequence). With 4 bases clipped from V and 4 bases from J, the junction kept 4 bases outside the gene matches. There are 15 residues in the CDR3. Looking up the rest from reference TRBV7-9 and TRBJ2-1 gives the full variable domain: DTGVSQNPRHKITKRGQNVTFRCDPISEHNRLYWYRQTLGQGPEFLTYFQNEAQLEKSRLLSDRFSAERPKGSFSTLEIQRTEQGDSAMYLCASSSPSGRYNEQFFGPGTRLTVL.

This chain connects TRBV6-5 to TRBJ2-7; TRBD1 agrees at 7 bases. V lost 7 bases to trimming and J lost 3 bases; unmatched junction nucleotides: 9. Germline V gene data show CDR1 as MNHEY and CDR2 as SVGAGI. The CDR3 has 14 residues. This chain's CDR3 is CASTKTGDVYEQYF. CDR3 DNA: TGTGCCAGCACAAAAACAGGGGATGTCTACGAGCAGTACTTC.

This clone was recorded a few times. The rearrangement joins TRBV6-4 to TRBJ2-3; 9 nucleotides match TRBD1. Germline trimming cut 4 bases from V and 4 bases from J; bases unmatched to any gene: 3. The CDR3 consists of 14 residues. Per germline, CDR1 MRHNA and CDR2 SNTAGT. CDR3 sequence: CASSAGQGSDTQYF. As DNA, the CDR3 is TGTGCCAGCAGTGCCGGACAGGGGTCAGATACGCAGTATTTT.

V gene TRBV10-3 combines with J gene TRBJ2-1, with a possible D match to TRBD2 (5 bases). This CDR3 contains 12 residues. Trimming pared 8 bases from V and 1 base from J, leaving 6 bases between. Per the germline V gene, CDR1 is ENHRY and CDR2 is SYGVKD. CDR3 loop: CAIGGSYNEQFF. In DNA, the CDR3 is TGTGCCATCGGCGGGTCCTACAATGAGCAGTTCTTC.

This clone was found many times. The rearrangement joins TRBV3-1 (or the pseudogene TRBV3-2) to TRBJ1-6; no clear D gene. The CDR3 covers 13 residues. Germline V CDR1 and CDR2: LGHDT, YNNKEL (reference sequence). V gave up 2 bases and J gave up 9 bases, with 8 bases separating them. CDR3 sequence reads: CASSQTTASPLHF. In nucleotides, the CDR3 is TGTGCCAGCAGCCAAACAACAGCTTCACCCCTCCACTTT.

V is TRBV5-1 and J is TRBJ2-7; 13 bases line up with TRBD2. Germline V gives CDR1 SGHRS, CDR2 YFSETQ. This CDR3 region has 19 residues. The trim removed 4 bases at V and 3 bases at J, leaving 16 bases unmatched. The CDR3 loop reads CASSNLWTSGGRRGYEQYF. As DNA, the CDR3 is TGCGCCAGCAGCAACCTATGGACTAGCGGGGGTAGGAGGGGCTACGAGCAGTACTTC.